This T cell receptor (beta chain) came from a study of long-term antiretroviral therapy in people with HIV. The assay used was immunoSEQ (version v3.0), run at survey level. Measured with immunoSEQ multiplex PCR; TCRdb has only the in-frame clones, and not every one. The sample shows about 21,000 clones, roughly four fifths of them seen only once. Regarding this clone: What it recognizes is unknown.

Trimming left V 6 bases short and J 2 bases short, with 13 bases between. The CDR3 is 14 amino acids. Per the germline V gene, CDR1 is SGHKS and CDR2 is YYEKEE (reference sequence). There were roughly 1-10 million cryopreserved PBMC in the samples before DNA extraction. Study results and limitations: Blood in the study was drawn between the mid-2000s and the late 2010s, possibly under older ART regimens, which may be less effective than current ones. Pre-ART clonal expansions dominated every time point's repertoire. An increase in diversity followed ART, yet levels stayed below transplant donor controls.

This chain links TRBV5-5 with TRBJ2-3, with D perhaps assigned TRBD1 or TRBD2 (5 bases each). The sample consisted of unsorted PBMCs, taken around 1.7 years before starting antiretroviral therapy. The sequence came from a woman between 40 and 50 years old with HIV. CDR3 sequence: CASMVGVLTDTQYF. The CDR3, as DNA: TGTGCCAGCATGGTGGGGGTACTCACAGATACGCAGTATTTT.